The present T cell receptor (beta chain) was sequenced within a study of blood T cell repertoires in COVID-19. Study details: There were acute and convalescent COVID-19 samples, and they came from the United States, Italy and Spain. T cells, B-cell-depleted T cells, or PBMCs supplied cDNA or gDNA.

Germline V gene lookup returns CDR1 MNHNS and CDR2 SASEGT. The ends lost 1 base at V and 3 bases at J; junction bases unmatched: 9. The CDR3 is made up of 17 amino acids. Methods used by the authors: Amplification from reference gene primers served as the basis for estimated nucleated cell counts. Measured with immunoSEQ multiplex PCR; TCRdb has only the in-frame clones, and not every one. V, J and clone size are taken as reported in that table, and D and trimming were inferred from the DNA itself. The top ten hold about 2.9% of the sample, which has 110,000 to 150,000 clones, about 82% seen once. Sequenced sample: peripheral blood. This TCR was sampled from a middle-aged man with acute or convalescent COVID-19. The chain joins TRBV6-1 to TRBJ1-5; 7 bases map to TRBD1. DNA of the CDR3: TGTGCCAGCAGTGAAGGCCTTGGGACAGCCTTCAATCAGCCCCAGCATTTT. Protein sequence: CASSEGLGTAFNQPQHF.